Each of the 7 T cell receptor beta chains below was sequenced from the same sample in a study of T cells in Graves' hyperthyroidism and ophthalmopathy. Amplification of TCR beta CDR3 regions used RNA as the template. An initial round of RT-PCR targeting the TCR CDR3 relied on the HTBI primer set. One entry per CDR3 protein, called by TCRdb with MiXCR from the multiplex PCR reads. The sample contains more than 300,000 distinct CDR3 sequences, roughly 13% of which appear only once. Sample: blood. Receptor source: a woman between 18 and 29 years old with Graves' hyperthyroidism.

The J gene is TRBJ2-2, the V gene TRBV11-2; the D gene is possibly TRBD1 (6 bases). Trimming stripped 4 bases from V and 4 bases from J, with 25 bases between. Germline V gives CDR1 SGHAT, CDR2 FQNNGV. This CDR3 spans 19 amino acids. The CDR3 DNA is TGTGCCAGCAGCTCCACCAAGCCCTCGGGACATACTCCCACCGGGGAGCTGTTTTTT. Translation: CASSSTKPSGHTPTGELFF.

This clonotype was found many times. V and J are TRBV20-1 and TRBJ1-6; perhaps TRBD1 as D (5 bases). This CDR3 is built from 16 residues. Trimming pared 1 base from V and 10 bases from J, leaving 20 bases between. The germline V gene encodes CDR1 DFQATT and CDR2 SNEGSKA (reference sequence). As DNA, the CDR3 is TGCAGTGCTAGAGGGGGGGGGGGACTTACGGGGTCACCCCTCCACTTT. This sequence encodes CSARGGGGLTGSPLHF.

This clonotype has a count of ten or more. The V gene is TRBV11-2, the J gene TRBJ1-2; 12 positions match TRBD1. With V trimmed by 4 bases and J by 6 bases, 9 bases remained unmatched. The CDR3 runs 16 residues. Per germline, CDR1 SGHAT and CDR2 FQNNGV. In nucleotides, the CDR3 is TGTGCCAGCAGCTCAGCCGCGGGGACAGGGGGCAATGGCTACACCTTC. Residues: CASSSAAGTGGNGYTF.

The rearrangement uses TRBV7-3 and TRBJ2-7; D remains unclear. V was pared by 8 bases and J by 3 bases, with 14 bases between. Germline V gene data show CDR1 as SGHTA and CDR2 as FQGTGA. The CDR3 contains 13 residues. The CDR3 is CASRLDIRYEQYF. The CDR3 coding sequence is TGTGCCAGCCGGTTAGACATCCGCTACGAGCAGTACTTC.

This clonotype was recorded many times. The chain uses TRBV6-2 or TRBV6-3 and TRBJ2-1; D not certain. From germline, CDR1 is MNHEY and CDR2 SVGEGT. CDR3 length: 14 residues. The ends were cut back, 7 bases at V and 2 bases at J, with 12 bases in the middle. DNA for the CDR3: TGTGCCAGCAATGCGGAACCGACCTACAATGAGCAGTTCTTC. Translation gives CASNAEPTYNEQFF.

The sample holds one count of this clonotype. A read error may be the cause here, since a much bigger clone is one base away. The chain has TRBV14 and TRBJ2-3; D might be TRBD1 (7 bases). V shed 4 bases and J shed 0 bases, with 20 bases lying between them. The CDR3 spans 18 residues. Germline V lookup: CDR1 SGHDN, CDR2 FVKESK. CDR3 loop: CASSPRGGTEFSTDTQYF. CDR3 bases: TGTGCCAGCAGCCCTCGCGGAGGGACAGAGTTTAGCACAGATACGCAGTATTTT.

This clonotype was recorded many times. The gene calls are TRBV20-1 and TRBJ1-5; D possibly corresponds to TRBD1 (5 bases). The CDR3 loop spans 14 amino acids. Looked up from germline, CDR1 is DFQATT and CDR2 is SNEGSKA (reference sequence). The CDR3 spells CGASGGRDNQPQHF. The DNA of the CDR3 is TGCGGAGCCAGTGGGGGGAGGGACAATCAGCCCCAGCATTTT.